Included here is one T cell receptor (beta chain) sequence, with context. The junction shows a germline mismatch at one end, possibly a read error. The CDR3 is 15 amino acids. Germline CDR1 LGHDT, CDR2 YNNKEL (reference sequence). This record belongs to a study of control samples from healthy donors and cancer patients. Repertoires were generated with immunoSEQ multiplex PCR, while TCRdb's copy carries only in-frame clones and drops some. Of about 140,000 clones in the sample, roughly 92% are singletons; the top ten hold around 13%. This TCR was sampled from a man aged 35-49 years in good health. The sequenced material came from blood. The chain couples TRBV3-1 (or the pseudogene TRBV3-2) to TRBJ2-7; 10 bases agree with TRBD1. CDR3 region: CASSEDRGHSYEQYF. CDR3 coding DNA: TGTGCCAGCAGCGAAGACAGGGGGCATTCCTACGAGCAGTACTTC.